These T cell receptor beta chains were read from a single sample in a study of T cell responses to AZD1222 COVID-19 vaccine. The repertoire was sequenced with immunoSEQ multiplex PCR; TCRdb's copy has only in-frame clones and lacks some. The table lists fewer than 110,000 clones, 92% of them singletons. The sequences come from peripheral blood, collected 28 days after the second AZD1222 dose. The receptors come from an adult who received the AZD1222 COVID-19 vaccine. Each CDR3 is given with its conserved first and last residue. D genes are given only for firm matches. Size tells how often a clone was seen (once, few, many) or the class of an expanded clone, and some rows leave it out.

abundance: -
j_gene: TRBJ2-2
v_gene: TRBV2
d_gene: TRBD1
CDR3nt: TGTGCCAGCAGTGATCGGACAGGGGTCACCGGGGAGCTGTTTTTT
CDR3aa: CASSDRTGVTGELFF

abundance: -
j_gene: TRBJ1-1
v_gene: TRBV27
d_gene: -
CDR3nt: TGTGCCAGCAGTACCACCCGGTCCCATGAAGCTTTCTTT
CDR3aa: CASSTTRSHEAFF

abundance: -
j_gene: TRBJ1-1
v_gene: TRBV2
d_gene: -
CDR3nt: TGTGCCAGCAGTGCACAGTTGAACACTGAAGCTTTCTTT
CDR3aa: CASSAQLNTEAFF

abundance: -
j_gene: TRBJ1-6
v_gene: TRBV15
d_gene: -
CDR3nt: TGTGCCACCAGCGGACCACAGGGAGGACGAATCCACTTT
CDR3aa: CATSGPQGGRIHF

abundance: -
j_gene: TRBJ2-7
v_gene: TRBV7-8
d_gene: TRBD1
CDR3nt: TGTGCCAGCAGCGTCACCCTCCGGGACAGCTTTTACGAGCAGTACTTC
CDR3aa: CASSVTLRDSFYEQYF

abundance: once
j_gene: TRBJ2-7
v_gene: TRBV6-1
d_gene: TRBD1
CDR3nt: TGTGCCAGCAGTGAAGCCCTAGGTGTGGCCAGGGGGCACGGCGAGCAGTACTTC
CDR3aa: CASSEALGVARGHGEQYF

abundance: -
j_gene: TRBJ2-5
v_gene: TRBV9
d_gene: -
CDR3nt: TGTGCCAGCAGCGTACTCCCAATCCACCAAGAGACCCAGTACTTC
CDR3aa: CASSVLPIHQETQYF

abundance: -
j_gene: TRBJ2-1
v_gene: TRBV2
d_gene: TRBD2
CDR3nt: TGTGCCAGCAGCGAGAGCGGGGGGGCCTACAATGAGCAGTTCTTC
CDR3aa: CASSESGGAYNEQFF

abundance: -
j_gene: TRBJ1-5
v_gene: TRBV28
d_gene: TRBD1
CDR3nt: TGTGCCAGCACCGCGCTTGGGACAGGGGTCAATCAGCCCCAGCATTTT
CDR3aa: CASTALGTGVNQPQHF

abundance: -
j_gene: TRBJ2-1
v_gene: TRBV30
d_gene: -
CDR3nt: TGTGCCTGGACGGGCTACCTAAACACTGGTGAGCAGTTCTTC
CDR3aa: CAWTGYLNTGEQFF

abundance: once
j_gene: TRBJ1-3
v_gene: TRBV7-2
d_gene: -
CDR3nt: TGTGCCAGCAGCTTCGGACACCTTAACACCATATATTTT
CDR3aa: CASSFGHLNTIYF

abundance: -
j_gene: TRBJ2-5
v_gene: TRBV24-1
d_gene: -
CDR3nt: TGTGCCACCAGTGAACCAAAAAACCAAGAGACCCAGTACTTC
CDR3aa: CATSEPKNQETQYF

abundance: -
j_gene: TRBJ2-2
v_gene: TRBV27
d_gene: TRBD2
CDR3nt: TGTGCCAGCAGTTTTACTAGCGGGAGACCAGCCGGGGAGCTGTTTTTT
CDR3aa: CASSFTSGRPAGELFF

abundance: -
j_gene: TRBJ2-7
v_gene: TRBV7-3
d_gene: -
CDR3nt: TGTGCCAGCAGCTTAACCAGAAGCTCCTACGAGCAGTACTTC
CDR3aa: CASSLTRSSYEQYF

abundance: -
j_gene: TRBJ2-5
v_gene: TRBV3-1/TRBV3-2
d_gene: -
CDR3nt: TGTGCCAGCAGCCACATAACCCGGCGAGAGACCCAGTACTTC
CDR3aa: CASSHITRRETQYF

abundance: -
j_gene: TRBJ2-4
v_gene: TRBV7-8
d_gene: -
CDR3nt: TGTGCCAGCAGGGCCCGAGCCAAAAACATTCAGTACTTC
CDR3aa: CASRARAKNIQYF

abundance: -
j_gene: TRBJ1-2
v_gene: TRBV12-5
d_gene: -
CDR3nt: TGTGCTAGTGGTTTGGCACCCCTAGGGGGGTCCGGCTACACCTTC
CDR3aa: CASGLAPLGGSGYTF

abundance: -
j_gene: TRBJ2-2
v_gene: TRBV2
d_gene: -
CDR3nt: TGTGCCAGCACCATCCTAGCGACTACCGGGGAGCTGTTTTTT
CDR3aa: CASTILATTGELFF

abundance: few
j_gene: TRBJ1-1
v_gene: TRBV11-2
d_gene: -
CDR3nt: TGTGCCAGCATGAGGGGCATGAACACTGAAGCTTTCTTT
CDR3aa: CASMRGMNTEAFF

abundance: -
j_gene: TRBJ2-2
v_gene: TRBV6-4
d_gene: TRBD1
CDR3nt: TGTGCCAGCAGTAACAGGGGAGCCACCGGGGAGCTGTTTTTT
CDR3aa: CASSNRGATGELFF

abundance: -
j_gene: TRBJ1-2
v_gene: TRBV9
d_gene: -
CDR3nt: TGTGCCAGCAGCGTAGGGTCCAGCCGCAGCTATGGCTACACCTTC
CDR3aa: CASSVGSSRSYGYTF

abundance: -
j_gene: TRBJ1-2
v_gene: TRBV5-4
d_gene: -
CDR3nt: TGTGCCAGCAGCTTGGCCATAGCAGTTAACAGACGCCATGGCTACACCTTC
CDR3aa: CASSLAIAVNRRHGYTF

abundance: -
j_gene: TRBJ2-7
v_gene: TRBV7-9
d_gene: -
CDR3nt: TGTGCCAGCGAGGGGGGCGGTCGGGGCCTCGAGCAGTACTTC
CDR3aa: CASEGGGRGLEQYF

abundance: -
j_gene: TRBJ2-4
v_gene: TRBV4-1
d_gene: -
CDR3nt: TGCGCCAGCAGCCAAGCTGCAGTAGACATTCAGTACTTC
CDR3aa: CASSQAAVDIQYF

abundance: -
j_gene: TRBJ1-1
v_gene: TRBV5-6
d_gene: -
CDR3nt: TGTGCCAGCACATTTCGTTCTGAAGCTTTCTTT
CDR3aa: CASTFRSEAFF

abundance: -
j_gene: TRBJ2-2
v_gene: TRBV5-1
d_gene: TRBD2
CDR3nt: TGCGCCAGCAGCCCGGGGGGGAGCCTCCGTAGGGGCGGGGAGCTGTTTTTT
CDR3aa: CASSPGGSLRRGGELFF

abundance: -
j_gene: TRBJ1-6
v_gene: TRBV19
d_gene: -
CDR3nt: TGTGCCAGTACCATCGGGCAGGTTATGTCACCCCTCCACTTT
CDR3aa: CASTIGQVMSPLHF

abundance: -
j_gene: TRBJ2-2
v_gene: TRBV11-2
d_gene: -
CDR3nt: TGTGCCAGCAGCTTAGTCGAGGTCACCGGGGAGCTGTTTTTT
CDR3aa: CASSLVEVTGELFF

abundance: -
j_gene: TRBJ2-4
v_gene: TRBV9
d_gene: -
CDR3nt: TGTGCCAGCAGCGTAGACCCCAAAAACATTCAGTACTTC
CDR3aa: CASSVDPKNIQYF

abundance: -
j_gene: TRBJ2-7
v_gene: TRBV7-2
d_gene: TRBD1
CDR3nt: TGTGCCAGCAGCTCCCGGGACAGTTCATCCTACGAGCAGTACTTC
CDR3aa: CASSSRDSSSYEQYF

abundance: -
j_gene: TRBJ2-3
v_gene: TRBV11-2
d_gene: -
CDR3nt: TGTGCCAGCAGCTTAGCCCTCAGGACGGTAGGCACAGATACGCAGTATTTT
CDR3aa: CASSLALRTVGTDTQYF

abundance: -
j_gene: TRBJ2-5
v_gene: TRBV10-3
d_gene: -
CDR3nt: TGTGCCATCAAACCGGAGTACCAAGAGACCCAGTACTTC
CDR3aa: CAIKPEYQETQYF

abundance: -
j_gene: TRBJ2-1
v_gene: TRBV7-9
d_gene: -
CDR3nt: TGTGCCAGCTCGACTTCGTTGGGTGAGCAGTTCTTC
CDR3aa: CASSTSLGEQFF

abundance: -
j_gene: TRBJ2-1
v_gene: TRBV7-3
d_gene: -
CDR3nt: TGTGCCAGCAGCTTACATGGGGACCACGCGTTCTTC
CDR3aa: CASSLHGDHAFF

abundance: -
j_gene: TRBJ2-2
v_gene: TRBV2
d_gene: -
CDR3nt: TGTGCCAGCAGTGTGGGGGAGGCGAACACCGGGGAGCTGTTTTTT
CDR3aa: CASSVGEANTGELFF